This entry lists 21 T cell receptor beta chains sequenced from one sample in a study of blood T cell repertoires in COVID-19. TCRdb's copy holds only in-frame clones and misses some; the assay was immunoSEQ multiplex PCR. The table has over 450,000 clones, approximately 89% seen once. The sequencing input was peripheral blood. These receptors were obtained from a man aged 18-30 years with COVID-19, enrolled during active disease.

In regard to this clone: Within the sample, other DNA sequences also encode this same CDR3. This chain joins TRBV6-5 and TRBJ1-5, with 7 bases lining up with TRBD1. J gave up 4 bases and V 6 bases, and 9 bases lay outside the gene matches. CDR3 length: 15 residues. Looked up from germline, CDR1 is MNHEY and CDR2 is SVGAGI. CDR3 DNA: TGTGCCAGCAGCCTAGACAGGGATCGGAATCAGCCCCAGCATTTT. Its translation: CASSLDRDRNQPQHF.

This clone was seen once. The chain carries TRBV6-6 and TRBJ1-1, with D unclear. The CDR3 length is 13 residues. Between the trimmed V and J ends, which lost 10 bases and 1 base, there was a span of 13 bases. The germline CDR1 and CDR2 sequences are MNHNY and SVGAGI (reference sequence). CDR3 coding DNA: TGTGCCACCTCCCCCCAGGCGAACACTGAAGCTTTCTTT. Encoded protein: CATSPQANTEAFF.

The rearrangement uses TRBV7-2 and TRBJ2-1; the match to TRBD2 covers 10 bases. CDR3 length equals 12 residues. Germline trimming cut 5 bases from V and 9 bases from J; bases unmatched to any gene: 1. CDR1 and CDR2 from the germline V gene are SGHTA and FQGNSA. The chain's CDR3 is CASSRTSGEQFF. CDR3 bases: TGTGCCAGCAGCAGGACTAGCGGTGAGCAGTTCTTC.

V is TRBV3-1 (or the pseudogene TRBV3-2) and J is TRBJ1-2; 9 nucleotides align to TRBD1. Germline trimming cut 7 bases from V and 6 bases from J; bases unmatched to any gene: 6. Germline lookup yields CDR1 LGHDT and CDR2 YNNKEL (reference sequence). CDR3 length: 13 residues. The CDR3 DNA reads as TGTGCCAGCACCATACAGGGGGCCGATGGCTACACCTTC. This gives the protein CASTIQGADGYTF.

This clone was detected once. The chain is built from TRBV15 and TRBJ2-2, with a tentative D call TRBD1 (5 bases). The ends were cut back, 0 bases at V and 6 bases at J, with 5 bases in the middle. This CDR3 has 13 residues. In germline, CDR1 is LNHNV, CDR2 YYDKDF (reference sequence). This chain's CDR3 is CATSREGPGELFF. The CDR3 DNA reads TGTGCCACCAGCAGAGAGGGGCCCGGGGAGCTGTTTTTT.

This chain connects TRBV12-3 or TRBV12-4 to TRBJ2-1; D remains ambiguous. Between the trimmed V and J ends, which lost 7 bases and 3 bases, there was a span of 10 bases. The length of the CDR3 is 13 residues. The CDR3 loop reads CASKADRYNEQFF. The CDR3 DNA sequence: TGTGCCAGCAAGGCGGATCGCTACAATGAGCAGTTCTTC.

This clone was recorded only once. The chain links TRBV5-1 to TRBJ2-1; a possible D gene is TRBD2 (5 bases). The V end was cut by 2 bases, the J end by 4 bases, with 7 bases between. Germline V lookup: CDR1 SGHRS, CDR2 YFSETQ. The CDR3 runs to 13 residues. The CDR3 here is CASSFGMYNEQFF. Here the CDR3 DNA reads TGCGCCAGCAGCTTCGGGATGTACAATGAGCAGTTCTTC.

The chain joins TRBV2 to TRBJ2-2; D is possibly TRBD2 (5 bases). The CDR3 runs 13 residues. Germline loops: CDR1 SNHLY, CDR2 FYNNEI. V dropped 5 bases and J dropped 5 bases, with 9 bases sitting between them. CDR3 in DNA: TGTGCCAGCAGTCTTCGAGGGACCGGGGAGCTGTTTTTT. It specifies CASSLRGTGELFF.

V usage is TRBV28 and J usage is TRBJ2-7; 9 nucleotides agree with TRBD1. The length of the CDR3 is 15 residues. V gave up 3 bases and J gave up 5 bases; unmatched junction bases: 8. Looked up from germline, CDR1 is MDHEN and CDR2 is SYDVKM. In DNA form, the CDR3 reads TGTGCCAGCAGTTTCGTCGGGACAGGGTCCAACGAGCAGTACTTC. Amino acid sequence: CASSFVGTGSNEQYF.

The genes are TRBV13 and TRBJ2-1, with 8 bases identical to TRBD2. J lost 2 bases, V lost 4 bases, and 4 bases had no gene match. Germline V gene sequence: CDR1 PRHDT, CDR2 FYEKMQ (reference sequence). This CDR3 comprises 15 residues. CDR3 coding DNA: TGTGCCAGCAGCTCGTCTAGCGGGCCCTACAATGAGCAGTTCTTC. This codes for CASSSSSGPYNEQFF.

This clone showed up just once. The genes are TRBV6-5 and TRBJ1-5, with 8 bases aligning to TRBD1. There are 15 residues in the CDR3. In germline, CDR1 is MNHEY, CDR2 SVGAGI. V was clipped by 6 bases and J by 4 bases; unmatched bases: 8. CDR3 amino acids: CASRGRTGRNQPQHF. CDR3 sequence (DNA): TGTGCCAGCAGAGGGAGGACAGGGCGGAATCAGCCCCAGCATTTT.

This chain links TRBV30 with TRBJ2-7; 11 nucleotides align to TRBD2. Germline CDR1 GTSNPN, CDR2 SVGIG (reference sequence). The CDR3 sequence is 14 residues long. V lost 0 bases to trimming and J lost 4 bases; unmatched junction nucleotides: 2. The chain's CDR3 is CAWSVASGRYEQYF. CDR3 DNA sequence: TGTGCCTGGAGTGTAGCTAGCGGGAGGTACGAGCAGTACTTC.

This sequence joins TRBV7-8 and TRBJ2-1; 7 bases line up with TRBD2. Germline V lookup: CDR1 SGHVS, CDR2 FQNEAQ. CDR3 length: 15 amino acids. J was trimmed by 9 bases and V by 1 base; bases with no gene match: 9. The CDR3 DNA sequence: TGTGCCAGCAGCTTAGTCGGCGCGGGAGTTAGTGAGCAGTTCTTC. Protein sequence: CASSLVGAGVSEQFF.

The rearrangement joins TRBV6-5 to TRBJ1-2; 8 bases fit TRBD1. From germline, CDR1 is MNHEY and CDR2 SVGAGI. The CDR3 covers 11 residues. V lost 8 bases to trimming and J lost 8 bases; unmatched junction nucleotides: 4. The CDR3 DNA sequence: TGTGCCAGCCGGACAGGGCACGGCTACACCTTC. This encodes CASRTGHGYTF.

The rearrangement joins TRBV6-6 to TRBJ2-3; the D gene is possibly TRBD1 (6 bases). Trimming removed 2 bases from V and 0 bases from J, with 12 bases in between. CDR1 is MNHNY and CDR2 is SVGAGI in the germline V gene (reference sequence). The length of the CDR3 is 16 residues. In DNA form, the CDR3 reads TGTGCCAGCAGTTACACCGGACAGCCAAGCACAGATACGCAGTATTTT. Translated: CASSYTGQPSTDTQYF.

The chain employs TRBV5-1 and TRBJ2-7; 7 bases match TRBD1. Germline CDR1 reads SGHRS; CDR2 reads YFSETQ. J gave up 5 bases and V 0 bases, and 5 bases lay outside the gene matches. The CDR3 is made up of 14 amino acids. Written as DNA, the CDR3 is TGCGCCAGCAGCTTGGAACAGGGGAGCAACGAGCAGTACTTC. This translates into CASSLEQGSNEQYF.

The J gene is TRBJ2-6, the V gene TRBV2; the D gene is possibly TRBD2 (5 bases). V was cut by 4 bases and J by 2 bases, with 9 bases left in between. The V gene's germline CDR1 is SNHLY and CDR2 FYNNEI. CDR3 length: 15 residues. The CDR3 sequence is CASSGAAAGANVLTF. The CDR3 DNA sequence: TGTGCCAGCAGTGGAGCGGCTGCTGGGGCCAACGTCCTGACTTTC. Based on the CDR3 plus reference TRBV2 and TRBJ2-6, the full variable domain is EPEVTQTPSHQVTQMGQEVILRCVPISNHLYFYWYRQILGQKVEFLVSFYNNEISEKSEIFDDQFSVERPDGSNFTLKIRSTKLEDSAMYFCASSGAAAGANVLTFGAGSRLTVL.

The V and J genes are TRBV7-9 and TRBJ1-2; 9 nucleotides match TRBD1. Germline CDR1 reads SEHNR; CDR2 reads FQNEAQ (reference sequence). With V trimmed by 4 bases and J by 7 bases, 4 bases remained unmatched. This CDR3 is 13 amino acids long. CDR3 protein: CASSSRTGAGYTF. CDR3 in DNA: TGTGCCAGCAGCTCGAGGACAGGGGCTGGCTACACCTTC. The variable domain in full, completed from reference TRBV7-9 and TRBJ1-2, reads DTGVSQNPRHKITKRGQNVTFRCDPISEHNRLYWYRQTLGQGPEFLTYFQNEAQLEKSRLLSDRFSAERPKGSFSTLEIQRTEQGDSAMYLCASSSRTGAGYTFGSGTRLTVV.

The chain has TRBV18 and TRBJ2-7; D gene uncertain. CDR3 length: 14 amino acids. Germline V gives CDR1 KGHSH, CDR2 LQKENI. Trimming removed 3 bases at V and 0 bases at J, with 9 bases between. The CDR3 spells CASSPDINSYEQYF. As DNA, the CDR3 is TGTGCCAGCTCACCTGACATTAACTCCTACGAGCAGTACTTC.

The rearrangement links TRBV29-1 to TRBJ2-5, with a weak D call TRBD2 (5 bases). Germline CDR1 SQVTM, CDR2 ANQGSEA. CDR3 length: 10 amino acids. The V end was cut by 5 bases, the J end by 9 bases, with 10 bases between. The CDR3 sequence is CSVLDSSQYF. CDR3 DNA: TGCAGCGTTCTGGACTCCTCCCAGTACTTC.

The chain is built from TRBV5-4 and TRBJ2-3, with 8 positions matching TRBD1. Trimming took 5 bases from V and 0 from J; bases not matched to a gene: 5. The germline CDR1 and CDR2 sequences are SGHNT and YYREEE (reference sequence). There are 15 residues in the CDR3. CDR3: CASSFTGGSTDTQYF. CDR3 coding DNA: TGTGCCAGCAGTTTTACAGGGGGAAGCACAGATACGCAGTATTTT.